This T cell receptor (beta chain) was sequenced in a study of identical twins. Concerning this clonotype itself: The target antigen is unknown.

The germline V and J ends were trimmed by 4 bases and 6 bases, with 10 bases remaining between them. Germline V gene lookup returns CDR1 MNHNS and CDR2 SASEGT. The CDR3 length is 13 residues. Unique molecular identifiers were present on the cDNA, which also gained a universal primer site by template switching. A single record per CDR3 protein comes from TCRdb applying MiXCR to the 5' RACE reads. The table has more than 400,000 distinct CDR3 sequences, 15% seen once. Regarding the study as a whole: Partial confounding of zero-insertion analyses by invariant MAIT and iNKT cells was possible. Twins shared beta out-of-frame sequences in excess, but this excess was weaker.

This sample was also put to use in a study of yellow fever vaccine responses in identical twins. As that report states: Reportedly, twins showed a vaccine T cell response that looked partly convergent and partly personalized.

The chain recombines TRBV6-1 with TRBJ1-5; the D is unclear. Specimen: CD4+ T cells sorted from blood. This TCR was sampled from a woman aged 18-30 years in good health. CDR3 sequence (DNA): TGTGCCAGCAGTGTCGTTGCCAGTCAGCCCCAGCATTTT. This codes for CASSVVASQPQHF.